Listed below are T cell receptor beta chains from one sample, sequenced in a study of Ad26.COV2.S vaccination and SARS-CoV-2 variants. Libraries were prepared by immunoSEQ multiplex PCR; TCRdb keeps only in-frame clonotypes and omits some of them. The table lists nearly 400,000 clones, roughly 90% of them singletons. This specimen was peripheral blood, taken in a trial of Ad26.COV2.S vaccine versus placebo. Receptors originate from a person between 18 and 65 years old who received the Ad26.COV2.S COVID-19 vaccine or a placebo. Each CDR3 is given with its conserved first and last residue. D genes are given only for firm matches. Size tells how often a clone was seen (once, few, many) or the class of an expanded clone, and some rows leave it out.

D gene | clone size | J gene | V gene | CDR3 protein | CDR3 DNA
TRBD2 | - | TRBJ2-1 | TRBV10-3 | CAISDRLGSGLYNEQFF | TGTGCCATCAGTGACCGCCTGGGTAGCGGGTTATACAATGAGCAGTTCTTC
- | once | TRBJ1-5 | TRBV19 | CASMPDQGRQSNQPQHF | TGTGCCAGTATGCCCGATCAGGGAAGGCAGAGCAATCAGCCCCAGCATTTT
TRBD2 | - | TRBJ2-3 | TRBV24-1 | CATRGGLAGTDTQYF | TGTGCCACCCGAGGAGGACTAGCGGGCACAGATACGCAGTATTTT
TRBD2 | - | TRBJ2-1 | TRBV9 | CASSEATSGSFYNEQFF | TGTGCCAGCAGCGAGGCCACTAGCGGATCATTCTACAATGAGCAGTTCTTC
- | - | TRBJ1-2 | TRBV10-3 | CAIKDRYYGYTF | TGTGCCATCAAGGACAGATACTATGGCTACACCTTC
- | - | TRBJ2-5 | TRBV9 | CASSVRGEIWETQYF | TGTGCCAGCAGCGTACGGGGTGAGATTTGGGAGACCCAGTACTTC
- | - | TRBJ2-1 | TRBV9 | CASSVARVSYNEQFF | TGTGCCAGCAGCGTAGCTCGGGTCTCCTACAATGAGCAGTTCTTC
- | - | TRBJ1-1 | TRBV19 | CASIEGRLTHTEAFF | TGTGCCAGTATCGAAGGACGATTAACGCACACTGAAGCTTTCTTT
TRBD1 | - | TRBJ1-6 | TRBV9 | CASSVAGTGGSPLHF | TGTGCCAGCAGCGTCGCCGGGACAGGGGGATCACCCCTCCACTTT
TRBD2 | - | TRBJ2-2 | TRBV5-1 | CASSWIAGTNTGELFF | TGCGCCAGCAGCTGGATAGCGGGAACGAACACCGGGGAGCTGTTTTTT
TRBD2 | - | TRBJ2-1 | TRBV7-9 | CASSLGGRDNNEQFF | TGTGCCAGCAGCTTAGGCGGGAGAGACAACAATGAGCAGTTCTTC
- | - | TRBJ1-2 | TRBV3-1/TRBV3-2 | CASSLPIDSSNYGYTF | TGTGCCAGCAGCCTCCCTATCGATTCCAGCAACTATGGCTACACCTTC
- | once | TRBJ1-1 | TRBV9 | CASSVVTDFGGEAFF | TGTGCCAGCAGCGTAGTGACAGATTTTGGGGGTGAAGCTTTCTTT
- | - | TRBJ2-2 | TRBV27 | CASSLTRLQGTGELFF | TGTGCCAGCAGCCTTACACGCCTACAGGGAACCGGGGAGCTGTTTTTT
- | - | TRBJ1-5 | TRBV3-1/TRBV3-2 | CASSQRLGLSQPQHF | TGTGCCAGCAGCCAAAGATTAGGACTCAGTCAGCCCCAGCATTTT
TRBD1 | - | TRBJ2-2 | TRBV5-1 | CASSGGQTTGELFF | TGCGCCAGCAGCGGGGGACAGACCACCGGGGAGCTGTTTTTT
TRBD2 | - | TRBJ2-2 | TRBV19 | CASSESGRWTGELFF | TGTGCCAGTAGCGAAAGCGGGAGATGGACCGGGGAGCTGTTTTTT
- | - | TRBJ1-5 | TRBV5-6 | CASTSGVSNQPQHF | TGTGCCAGCACCTCAGGGGTCAGCAATCAGCCCCAGCATTTT
- | once | TRBJ1-2 | TRBV7-9 | CASSLGEWGGQIGYTF | TGTGCCAGCAGCTTAGGTGAATGGGGAGGGCAGATTGGCTACACCTTC
TRBD1 | - | TRBJ2-7 | TRBV27 | CASSLTTRTGFPYEQYF | TGTGCCAGCAGTTTAACCACAAGGACAGGCTTCCCCTACGAGCAGTACTTC
- | - | TRBJ1-2 | TRBV6-5 | CASSYSAGLSNYGYTF | TGTGCCAGCAGTTACTCGGCGGGACTATCTAACTATGGCTACACCTTC
- | - | TRBJ2-2 | TRBV10-3 | CAISARGITGELFF | TGTGCCATCAGTGCTCGGGGGATCACCGGGGAGCTGTTTTTT
- | - | TRBJ2-7 | TRBV7-9 | CASSSLGEVSYEQYF | TGTGCCAGCAGCTCCCTGGGGGAAGTCTCCTACGAGCAGTACTTC
- | - | TRBJ1-1 | TRBV7-2 | CASSHAGGHTEAFF | TGTGCCAGCAGCCACGCCGGGGGCCACACTGAAGCTTTCTTT
- | - | TRBJ1-2 | TRBV4-3 | CASSQDGFSYGYTF | TGCGCCAGCAGCCAAGATGGTTTTTCCTATGGCTACACCTTC
TRBD1 | - | TRBJ2-1 | TRBV5-4 | CASSGRDRGLHEQFF | TGTGCCAGCAGCGGCCGGGACAGGGGGCTTCATGAGCAGTTCTTC
- | - | TRBJ2-2 | TRBV19 | CASSIRGTNTGELFF | TGTGCCAGTAGTATACGCGGGACGAACACCGGGGAGCTGTTTTTT
TRBD2 | - | TRBJ2-7 | TRBV7-8 | CASSSELGPGGSSYEQYF | TGTGCCAGCAGCTCAGAGCTGGGTCCCGGCGGGAGCTCCTACGAGCAGTACTTC
TRBD1 | - | TRBJ2-5 | TRBV9 | CASSVTGEETQYF | TGTGCCAGCAGCGTCACAGGGGAAGAGACCCAGTACTTC
- | - | TRBJ1-6 | TRBV5-1 | CASAGTDNSPLHF | TGCGCCAGCGCCGGGACGGATAATTCACCCCTCCACTTT
- | - | TRBJ2-3 | TRBV2 | CASSPGRPGMDTQYF | TGTGCCAGCAGTCCCGGGCGTCCAGGAATGGATACGCAGTATTTT
- | - | TRBJ2-1 | TRBV19 | CASTRTDNEQFF | TGTGCCAGTACCCGGACGGACAATGAGCAGTTCTTC
TRBD1 | few | TRBJ1-5 | TRBV6-2/TRBV6-3 | CASSYYRGGNQPQHF | TGTGCCAGCAGTTACTACAGGGGAGGGAATCAGCCCCAGCATTTT
TRBD1 | - | TRBJ1-1 | TRBV3-1/TRBV3-2 | CASSQVGQGSEAFF | TGTGCCAGCAGCCAAGTGGGACAGGGTTCTGAAGCTTTCTTT
- | - | TRBJ1-2 | TRBV14 | CASSPTGHGYTF | TGTGCCAGCAGCCCCACAGGGCACGGCTACACCTTC
- | few | TRBJ2-5 | TRBV30 | CAWSVNSMETQYF | TGTGCCTGGAGTGTAAATAGTATGGAGACCCAGTACTTC
- | - | TRBJ1-6 | TRBV15 | CATSRDLAGNNSPLHF | TGTGCCACCAGCAGAGATCTCGCGGGGAATAATTCACCCCTCCACTTT
TRBD2 | - | TRBJ2-1 | TRBV6-5 | CASSYSRTSGVNEQFF | TGTGCCAGCAGTTACTCCCGGACTAGCGGGGTAAATGAGCAGTTCTTC
- | - | TRBJ2-2 | TRBV2 | CASSAQEVGELFF | TGTGCCAGCAGTGCGCAGGAGGTCGGGGAGCTGTTTTTT
TRBD1 | - | TRBJ2-3 | TRBV6-5 | CASSSDRDSYYTQYF | TGTGCCAGCAGTTCCGATCGGGACAGCTACTATACGCAGTATTTT
TRBD1 | - | TRBJ2-5 | TRBV5-1 | CASTLGTGTQETQYF | TGCGCCAGCACCCTGGGGACAGGTACTCAAGAGACCCAGTACTTC
- | - | TRBJ1-1 | TRBV14 | CASSQEGAGTEAFF | TGTGCCAGCAGCCAAGAGGGGGCAGGGACTGAAGCTTTCTTT
- | - | TRBJ1-1 | TRBV6-2/TRBV6-3 | CASSYQAPTEAFF | TGTGCCAGCAGTTACCAGGCGCCCACTGAAGCTTTCTTT
- | - | TRBJ1-2 | TRBV18 | CASSPPDPRGANGYTF | TGTGCCAGCTCACCACCCGACCCGAGGGGGGCGAATGGCTACACCTTC
- | - | TRBJ1-6 | TRBV6-5 | CASSYKGYSYNSPLHF | TGTGCCAGCAGTTATAAGGGCTACTCCTATAATTCACCCCTCCACTTT
- | - | TRBJ1-3 | TRBV4-3 | CASSQGGIRNTIYF | TGCGCCAGCAGCCAAGGAGGTATTAGAAACACCATATATTTT
- | - | TRBJ2-1 | TRBV5-6 | CASSLGAIYNEQFF | TGTGCCAGCAGCTTGGGAGCGATTTACAATGAGCAGTTCTTC
- | - | TRBJ1-5 | TRBV3-1/TRBV3-2 | CASSQDLSSRGYNQPQHF | TGTGCCAGCAGCCAAGATCTAAGTAGTAGAGGTTACAATCAGCCCCAGCATTTT
- | - | TRBJ1-6 | TRBV5-1 | CASSPQGGNSPLHF | TGCGCCAGCAGCCCCCAGGGCGGGAATTCACCCCTCCACTTT
- | - | TRBJ2-7 | TRBV6-1 | CASSEGGTSYEQYF | TGTGCCAGCAGTGAAGGCGGGACCTCCTACGAGCAGTACTTC
- | - | TRBJ2-2 | TRBV5-1 | CASTPQRLLSGELFF | TGCGCCAGCACGCCCCAACGACTATTGTCGGGGGAGCTGTTTTTT
- | - | TRBJ1-5 | TRBV7-9 | CASRLRSGMVCQPQHF | TGTGCCAGCAGATTAAGGTCAGGGATGGTGTGCCAGCCCCAGCATTTT
TRBD1 | - | TRBJ2-6 | TRBV6-4 | CASSQTGTGEFSGANVLTF | TGTGCCAGCAGCCAGACCGGGACAGGGGAATTCTCTGGGGCCAACGTCCTGACTTTC